The entry that follows covers one TCR beta chain sequence. The data are from a study of blood T cell repertoires in COVID-19. Across the study: The study drew acute and convalescent COVID-19 samples from the United States, Italy and Spain. T cells, B-cell-depleted T cells, or PBMCs provided the cDNA or gDNA that served as material.

V was cut by 3 bases and J by 3 bases, with 5 bases left in between. CDR3 size: 12 residues. Per the original data handling: Researchers report that nucleated cell counts were estimated from reference gene primer amplification. The method was immunoSEQ multiplex PCR; TCRdb's version includes in-frame clones alone and lacks a portion of them. D and trimming were read from the DNA, whereas the V and J calls and clone size are those reported in that table. The data show about 230,000 clones, with roughly 85% seen just once and about 2.5% held by the top ten. The receptor's source is a woman aged 70-85 years with active or convalescent COVID-19. The sequencing input was peripheral blood. The rearrangement links TRBV12-3 or TRBV12-4 to TRBJ1-2; D not certain. The CDR3 region is CASSFFDYGYTF. The CDR3 DNA reads as TGTGCCAGCAGTTTCTTCGACTATGGCTACACCTTC.